This paragraph covers one T cell receptor (beta chain) sequence. The sample originates from a study of blood T cell repertoires in COVID-19. Germline V CDR1 and CDR2: DFQATT, SNEGSKA (reference sequence). V was clipped by 3 bases and J by 0 bases, with 14 bases between them. The CDR3 runs to 16 residues. The repertoire was sequenced with immunoSEQ multiplex PCR; TCRdb's copy has only in-frame clones and lacks some. The sample lists some 76,000 clones; more than 75% were seen once. The source of this sequence is a human donor in a cohort sampled during active COVID-19. This chain links TRBV20-1 with TRBJ1-4; no clear D gene. Sequencing used peripheral blood. The CDR3 bases are TGCAGTGCTAGTACAGTAAAGGTAGCAACTAATGAAAAACTGTTTTTT. Protein product: CSASTVKVATNEKLFF.